The 25 T cell receptor beta chains below all came from one sample that was sequenced in a study of blood T cell repertoires in COVID-19. Clones were read by immunoSEQ multiplex PCR, and TCRdb kept only the in-frame ones, dropping some. Of around 300,000 clones listed, 80% to 90% are singletons. Sequenced: PBMCs or T cells enriched from blood (not recorded which). These receptors originate from a woman aged 18-29 years who had recovered from COVID-19.

The chain combines TRBV7-2 with TRBJ1-2, with TRBD1 as a possible D gene (5 bases). The V end was cut by 2 bases, the J end by 7 bases, with 14 bases between. CDR3 length: 14 residues. Germline V lookup: CDR1 SGHTA, CDR2 FQGNSA. CDR3 in amino acids: CASSLIRVTAGYTF. CDR3 DNA: TGTGCCAGCAGCTTAATCAGGGTAACGGCTGGCTACACCTTC.

V is TRBV7-9 and J is TRBJ1-3; a possible D gene is TRBD1 (6 bases). CDR3 length equals 15 residues. V lost 1 base, J lost 1 base, and 8 bases lay in between. Germline lookup yields CDR1 SEHNR and CDR2 FQNEAQ (reference sequence). CDR3 sequence (DNA): TGTGCCAGCAGCTTAGTAGGGGGTTCTGGAAACACCATATATTTT. Amino acids: CASSLVGGSGNTIYF.

This chain uses TRBV4-2 with TRBJ2-3, with 11 bases lining up with TRBD2. The CDR3 has 16 residues. Germline V gene sequence: CDR1 LGHNA, CDR2 YNFKEQ. With V trimmed by 4 bases and J by 1 base, 4 bases remained unmatched. The CDR3: CASSPSTSGGTDTQYF. CDR3 nucleotides: TGTGCCAGCAGCCCCTCGACTAGCGGGGGCACAGATACGCAGTATTTT.

The rearrangement joins TRBV7-9 to TRBJ2-1; TRBD2 aligns across 7 bases. The CDR3 is made up of 15 amino acids. J lost 2 bases, V lost 5 bases, and 6 bases had no gene match. Germline V gene sequence: CDR1 SEHNR, CDR2 FQNEAQ (reference sequence). This CDR3 is CASSRGGGAYNEQFF. CDR3 in DNA: TGTGCCAGCAGCCGTGGCGGGGGAGCCTACAATGAGCAGTTCTTC.

This chain connects TRBV2 to TRBJ2-3; the match to TRBD2 covers 10 bases. V trimming: 0 bases; J trimming: 4 bases; junction bases outside the gene matches: 4. The CDR3 covers 16 residues. The germline V gene has CDR1 SNHLY and CDR2 FYNNEI. The CDR3 sequence is CASSEAKRGGSDTQYF. The CDR3 DNA reads as TGTGCCAGCAGTGAAGCCAAGCGGGGGGGCTCAGATACGCAGTATTTT.

The chain joins TRBV9 to TRBJ1-4; no clear D gene. Germline V gene lookup returns CDR1 SGDLS and CDR2 YYNGEE. Trimming removed 4 bases at V and 5 bases at J, with 18 bases between. The CDR3 sequence is 16 residues long. This CDR3 reads CASSPGSRRANEKLFF. The CDR3 DNA reads as TGTGCCAGCAGCCCAGGCTCCAGGAGGGCCAATGAAAAACTGTTTTTT.

The rearrangement joins TRBV5-1 to TRBJ2-7; 11 nucleotides match TRBD2. V shed 3 bases and J 2 bases; nucleotides not matched to a gene: 4. Germline V CDR1 and CDR2: SGHRS, YFSETQ. The CDR3 is 15 amino acids. The CDR3 protein is CASSSYSGGAYEQYF. The CDR3 region has the DNA TGCGCCAGCAGCTCGTATAGCGGGGGGGCCTACGAGCAGTACTTC.

J is TRBJ1-2 and V is TRBV7-6, with a tentative D call TRBD1 (5 bases). Germline V gene data show CDR1 as SGHVS and CDR2 as FNYEAQ. V dropped 5 bases and J dropped 2 bases, with 9 bases sitting between them. CDR3 length: 13 residues. DNA of the CDR3: TGTGCCAGCAGCGTAGGACAAAACTATGGCTACACCTTC. Protein product: CASSVGQNYGYTF.

About this clone itself: In the same sample, other DNA sequences code for this CDR3. V usage is TRBV12-3 or TRBV12-4 and J usage is TRBJ1-2; 7 bases agree with TRBD1. CDR3 length: 13 amino acids. Germline trimming cut 6 bases from V and 5 bases from J; bases unmatched to any gene: 6. This CDR3 is CASSRGTVYGYTF. In DNA form, the CDR3 reads TGTGCCAGCAGCAGAGGGACAGTATATGGCTACACCTTC.

The rearrangement joins TRBV5-5 to TRBJ2-5; tentative D call: TRBD2 (6 bases). The germline V gene encodes CDR1 SGHKS and CDR2 YYEKEE (reference sequence). CDR3 length: 12 residues. Trimming pared 3 bases from V and 4 bases from J, leaving 7 bases between. The DNA of the CDR3 is TGTGCCAGCAGCTGGGACTTAGAGACCCAGTACTTC. Amino acids: CASSWDLETQYF.

The genes are TRBV30 and TRBJ1-1; 7 bases line up with TRBD1. CDR3 length: 15 residues. Germline assignment: CDR1 GTSNPN and CDR2 SVGIG (reference sequence). V shed 1 base, J shed 5 bases, and the junction held 10 bases outside the gene matches. The CDR3 loop reads CAWSASVQGRTEAFF. CDR3 nucleotides: TGTGCCTGGAGTGCCAGTGTACAGGGGAGGACTGAAGCTTTCTTT. Complete variable domain (other parts from reference TRBV30 and TRBJ1-1): SQTIHQWPATLVQPVGSPLSLECTVEGTSNPNLYWYRQAAGRGLQLLFYSVGIGQISSEVPQNLSASRPQDRQFILSSKKLLLSDSGFYLCAWSASVQGRTEAFFGQGTRLTVV.

The V gene is TRBV2, the J gene TRBJ1-3; TRBD1 might be the D (5 bases). Germline V gene sequence: CDR1 SNHLY, CDR2 FYNNEI. V was clipped by 6 bases and J by 0 bases, with 15 bases between them. CDR3 length: 16 amino acids. CDR3 in amino acids: CASRPGLTSSGNTIYF. DNA of the CDR3: TGTGCCAGCAGACCGGGACTTACAAGCTCTGGAAACACCATATATTTT.

V and J are TRBV19 and TRBJ2-1; D may be TRBD2 (5 bases). In germline, CDR1 is LNHDA, CDR2 SQIVND (reference sequence). The CDR3 is 14 amino acids. Trimming left V 3 bases short and J 4 bases short, with 10 bases between. CDR3 amino acids: CASSMGGPYNEQFF. In DNA, the CDR3 is TGTGCCAGTAGTATGGGCGGGCCATACAATGAGCAGTTCTTC.

The rearrangement joins TRBV11-2 to TRBJ2-1; D remains ambiguous. This CDR3 comprises 14 residues. Trimming cost V 6 bases and J 7 bases, with 16 bases left between them. Germline V gives CDR1 SGHAT, CDR2 FQNNGV. This CDR3 reads CASRQVANTNEQFF. CDR3 coding DNA: TGTGCCAGCAGGCAGGTGGCTAATACGAATGAGCAGTTCTTC. Variable domain in full (rest from reference TRBV11-2 and TRBJ2-1): EAGVAQSPRYKIIEKRQSVAFWCNPISGHATLYWYQQILGQGPKLLIQFQNNGVVDDSQLPKDRFSAERLKGVDSTLKIQPAKLEDSAVYLCASRQVANTNEQFFGPGTRLTVL.

The chain joins TRBV27 to TRBJ2-7; 7 nucleotides line up with TRBD2. CDR1 and CDR2 (germline): MNHEY, SMNVEV (reference sequence). V shed 2 bases, J shed 3 bases, and the junction held 4 bases outside the gene matches. This CDR3 is 14 amino acids long. The CDR3 DNA is TGTGCCAGCAGTTTAAACACGGGGGGCTACGAGCAGTACTTC. Encoded protein: CASSLNTGGYEQYF.

V is TRBV4-1 and J is TRBJ1-4; no clear D gene. Germline V gives CDR1 MGHRA, CDR2 YSYEKL. The CDR3 contains 17 residues. V dropped 1 base and J dropped 0 bases, with 12 bases sitting between them. CDR3: CASSQASEPATNEKLFF. CDR3 DNA sequence: TGCGCCAGCAGCCAAGCGAGTGAGCCCGCAACTAATGAAAAACTGTTTTTT.

The genes are TRBV7-6 and TRBJ1-4; D ambiguous. V dropped 1 base and J dropped 1 base, with 10 bases sitting between them. Germline V CDR1 and CDR2: SGHVS, FNYEAQ. This CDR3 region has 16 residues. CDR3 coding DNA: TGTGCCAGCAGCTTAGGCGAGGGCGGAACTAATGAAAAACTGTTTTTT. Amino acids: CASSLGEGGTNEKLFF.

The rearrangement joins TRBV5-1 to TRBJ1-4; 9 bases are a match to TRBD1. The J segment lost 4 bases and the V segment lost 4 bases, leaving 5 bases of the junction unmatched. This CDR3 region has 15 residues. The germline CDR1 and CDR2 sequences are SGHRS and YFSETQ. DNA of the CDR3: TGCGCCAGCAGCCTGGACAGGGGCCTTAATGAAAAACTGTTTTTT. This encodes CASSLDRGLNEKLFF. Full variable domain (missing parts from reference TRBV5-1 and TRBJ1-4): KAGVTQTPRYLIKTRGQQVTLSCSPISGHRSVSWYQQTPGQGLQFLFEYFSETQRNKGNFPGRFSGRQFSNSRSEMNVSTLELGDSALYLCASSLDRGLNEKLFFGSGTQLSVL.

V gene TRBV7-3 combines with J gene TRBJ1-1, with D possibly TRBD1 on 5 matching bases. Germline V gene sequence: CDR1 SGHTA, CDR2 FQGTGA. The germline V and J ends were trimmed by 5 bases and 1 base, with 11 bases remaining between them. CDR3 length: 14 amino acids. This chain's CDR3 is CASSLGAGNTEAFF. CDR3 nucleotide sequence: TGTGCCAGCAGCCTTGGGGCAGGGAACACTGAAGCTTTCTTT.

J is TRBJ2-3 and V is TRBV9, with D possibly TRBD1 on 5 matching bases. V lost 0 bases to trimming and J lost 0 bases, with 8 bases between them. This CDR3 region has 15 residues. Germline V gene sequence: CDR1 SGDLS, CDR2 YYNGEE. For the CDR3, the DNA is TGTGCCAGCAGCGTAGTAGGACACAGCACAGATACGCAGTATTTT. This encodes CASSVVGHSTDTQYF.

The V gene is TRBV19, the J gene TRBJ1-6, with a weak D call TRBD1 (6 bases). Germline V gene data show CDR1 as LNHDA and CDR2 as SQIVND (reference sequence). Trimming cost V 5 bases and J 11 bases, with 19 bases left between them. The CDR3 covers 15 residues. The chain's CDR3 is CASSPQGPPWTPLHF. As DNA, the CDR3 is TGTGCCAGTAGTCCTCAGGGGCCCCCATGGACACCCCTCCACTTT.

The chain couples TRBV6-1 to TRBJ1-5; tentative D call: TRBD1 (5 bases). Germline V lookup: CDR1 MNHNS, CDR2 SASEGT. The length of the CDR3 is 15 residues. Deletions cut 0 bases from V and 4 bases from J, with 10 bases between. The CDR3 loop is CASSEALGGNQPQHF. DNA of the CDR3: TGTGCCAGCAGTGAAGCGTTGGGGGGAAATCAGCCCCAGCATTTT.

As DNA, the CDR3 is TGTGCCCTTAACTCAGGGGGCGAGTATGGCTACACCTTC. Translated, it gives CALNSGGEYGYTF. The chain couples TRBV10-3 to TRBJ1-2; 8 nucleotides align to TRBD1. CDR3 length: 13 amino acids. Germline V CDR1 and CDR2: ENHRY, SYGVKD. V shed 11 bases and J 5 bases; nucleotides not matched to a gene: 10.

This chain links TRBV5-5 with TRBJ2-3; D perhaps matches TRBD1 (6 bases). CDR3 size: 15 residues. The V and J ends lost 4 bases and 0 bases respectively, with 12 bases between them. Germline values: CDR1 SGHKS, CDR2 YYEKEE (reference sequence). The CDR3 nucleotides are TGTGCCAGCAGCCCTTGGACAGCTAGCACAGATACGCAGTATTTT. This codes for CASSPWTASTDTQYF.

V usage is TRBV19 and J usage is TRBJ2-1, with 13 bases identical to TRBD2. The CDR3 extends over 18 amino acids. Germline CDR1 is LNHDA and CDR2 is SQIVND (reference sequence). V shed 4 bases, J shed 2 bases, and the junction held 8 bases outside the gene matches. In nucleotides, the CDR3 is TGTGCCAGTAGTAGAGGACTAGCGGGGGCCTTTACCTACAATGAGCAGTTCTTC. Protein: CASSRGLAGAFTYNEQFF.